These 10 T cell receptor beta chains share one sample of origin, sequenced in a study of regulatory T cells in long-lasting Graves disease (dated by TCRdb to the early 2020s). The sample's time point label is to be understood as: newly diagnosed GD, antithyroid drugs for less than 3 months. RNA was extracted from PBMCs in TRIzol for both TCR sequencing and RNA sequencing. Library generation was performed with multiplex PCR. Reads for this sample came from an Illumina HiSeq 4000. TCR beta libraries were built with iRepertoire HTBI primers and Arm-PCR amplification of CDR3 regions. TCRdb's own reprocessing of the public reads used fastp at Q25 and MiXCR and kept productive beta chains. Duplicate CDR3 protein sequences are folded into a single record with the most common DNA and genes. The sample has a few hundred thousand distinct CDR3 sequences on record, 20% of them singletons. Approximately 15% of the sample is taken by the ten largest.

Sequenced here: peripheral blood mononuclear cells (PBMCs), sampled at new diagnosis, from a patient treated with antithyroid drugs. These receptors were collected from a female donor with Graves disease.

This clonotype was seen many times. Written as DNA, the CDR3 is TGCGCCAGCAGCCCGAAGCGGACTAGCGGCGGGTTCGGGGAGACCCAGTACTTC. Translated, it gives CASSPKRTSGGFGETQYF. The chain joins TRBV5-1 to TRBJ2-5; 10 bases are a match to TRBD2. The ends lost 4 bases at V and 5 bases at J; junction bases unmatched: 17. Per germline, CDR1 SGHRS and CDR2 YFSETQ. This CDR3 is 18 amino acids long. Together with reference TRBV5-1 and TRBJ2-5, the CDR3 gives the full variable domain: KAGVTQTPRYLIKTRGQQVTLSCSPISGHRSVSWYQQTPGQGLQFLFEYFSETQRNKGNFPGRFSGRQFSNSRSEMNVSTLELGDSALYLCASSPKRTSGGFGETQYFGPGTRLLVL.

The CDR3 bases are TGTGCCAGCAGAGGCGCCAGCACAGATACGCAGTATTTT. Encoded protein: CASRGASTDTQYF. The chain joins TRBV6-2 or TRBV6-3 to TRBJ2-3; no reliable D call. CDR3 length: 13 residues. The ends were cut back, 6 bases at V and 0 bases at J, with 7 bases in the middle. Per the germline V gene, CDR1 is MNHEY and CDR2 is SVGEGT.

This clonotype was counted many times. V usage is TRBV10-1 and J usage is TRBJ2-3; TRBD2 agrees at 10 bases. The V and J ends lost 3 bases and 0 bases, in that order; junction bases with no gene match: 6. Germline-derived CDR1 and CDR2 are WNHNN and SYGVQD (reference sequence). The CDR3 spans 17 residues. The CDR3 spells CASSESLAGASTDTQYF. The CDR3 coding sequence is TGCGCCAGCAGTGAAAGCCTAGCGGGAGCTAGCACAGATACGCAGTATTTT.

The rearrangement links TRBV24-1 to TRBJ2-7, with D possibly being TRBD1 (6 bases). Germline V gives CDR1 KGHDR, CDR2 SFDVKD. This CDR3 spans 12 amino acids. Trimming stripped 4 bases from V and 3 bases from J, with 6 bases between. The CDR3 sequence: CATSEQGYEQYF. CDR3 DNA: TGTGCCACCAGTGAACAGGGCTACGAGCAGTACTTC.

This clonotype was seen a single time. A much larger clone differs from this one at a single base, so this may be a read error. V and J are TRBV7-2 and TRBJ2-5, with 16 bases matching TRBD2. There are 16 residues in the CDR3. The V and J ends lost 5 bases and 2 bases, in that order; junction bases with no gene match: 2. Germline CDR1 and CDR2: SGHTA and FQGNSA. This CDR3 is CASSGGLAGGQETQYF. The CDR3, as DNA: TGTGCCAGCAGCGGGGGACTAGCGGGGGGGCAAGAGACCCAGTACTTC.

This clonotype was counted ten times or more. V usage is TRBV9 and J usage is TRBJ2-3; 8 nucleotides agree with TRBD1. The CDR3 spans 14 residues. Unmatched junction bases numbered 6, after V lost 4 bases and J lost 5 bases. Germline CDR1 reads SGDLS; CDR2 reads YYNGEE. CDR3 amino acids: CASSTRTGRDTQYF. The CDR3 region has the DNA TGTGCCAGCAGCACCCGGACAGGGAGAGATACGCAGTATTTT. The complete variable domain, with remaining parts taken from reference TRBV9 and TRBJ2-3, reads DSGVTQTPKHLITATGQRVTLRCSPRSGDLSVYWYQQSLDQGLQFLIQYYNGEERAKGNILERFSAQQFPDLHSELNLSSLELGDSALYFCASSTRTGRDTQYFGPGTRLTVL.

In this sample, this clonotype turned up many times. This chain uses TRBV20-1 with TRBJ2-7; 7 bases align to TRBD2. This CDR3 has 15 residues. Germline-derived CDR1 and CDR2 are DFQATT and SNEGSKA (reference sequence). The V and J ends lost 0 bases and 1 base, in that order; junction bases with no gene match: 6. The CDR3 coding sequence is TGCAGTGCTAGAGATCTCGGGGGGAAGTCCTACGAGCAGTACTTC. Translation gives CSARDLGGKSYEQYF.

This chain uses TRBV18 with TRBJ1-1, with TRBD1 identical over 7 bases. CDR3 length: 18 residues. J was trimmed by 1 base and V by 3 bases; bases with no gene match: 14. CDR1 is KGHSH, CDR2 LQKENI, per germline. The CDR3 nucleotides read TGTGCCAGCTCACCCGTACGGTCGACAGGGACTAAGAACACTGAAGCTTTCTTT. Protein product: CASSPVRSTGTKNTEAFF. Supplemented by reference TRBV18 and TRBJ1-1, the full variable domain reads NAGVMQNPRHLVRRRGQEARLRCSPMKGHSHVYWYRQLPEEGLKFMVYLQKENIIDESGMPKERFSAEFPKEGPSILRIQQVVRGDSAAYFCASSPVRSTGTKNTEAFFGQGTRLTVV.

This clonotype showed up many times. The genes are TRBV5-1 and TRBJ2-5; D is perhaps TRBD1 (6 bases). CDR1 and CDR2 (germline): SGHRS, YFSETQ. Trimming cost V 0 bases and J 5 bases, with 11 bases left between them. The CDR3 loop spans 14 amino acids. The DNA of the CDR3 is TGCGCCAGCAGCTTGGCGGGGCAGGGGGAGACCCAGTACTTC. Translated: CASSLAGQGETQYF.

The chain uses TRBV9 and TRBJ1-1; D is undetermined. Germline V gives CDR1 SGDLS, CDR2 YYNGEE. The V end was cut by 0 bases, the J end by 5 bases, with 8 bases between. CDR3 length: 13 residues. For the CDR3, the DNA is TGTGCCAGCAGCGTAGACGAGGGTACTGAAGCTTTCTTT. It translates to CASSVDEGTEAFF. Filled out from reference TRBV9 and TRBJ1-1, the complete variable domain reads DSGVTQTPKHLITATGQRVTLRCSPRSGDLSVYWYQQSLDQGLQFLIQYYNGEERAKGNILERFSAQQFPDLHSELNLSSLELGDSALYFCASSVDEGTEAFFGQGTRLTVV.